This T cell receptor beta chain was sequenced during a study of blood T cells in healthy people across ages. Trimming removed 3 bases from V and 6 bases from J, with 13 bases in between. The CDR3 is 14 amino acids. CDR1 and CDR2 (germline): SGDLS, YYNGEE. A second PCR, run for roughly 7 to 12 cycles, used a sample-barcoded 5' primer plus a J-beta primer mix. One entry per CDR3 protein, called by TCRdb with MiXCR from the 5' RACE reads. The table has around 990,000 distinct CDR3 sequences, more than 30% seen once. Specimen: blood. The V gene is TRBV9, the J gene TRBJ2-1, with D possibly called TRBD1 or TRBD2 (5 bases each). The clonotype was recovered from a man between 18 and 35 years old in good health. CDR3 nucleotide sequence: TGTGCCAGCAGCGCGTGGAGGCAGGGCAATGAGCAGTTCTTC. Protein: CASSAWRQGNEQFF.